The following is a T cell receptor beta chain sequence with its context. Its specificity is unknown. This record comes from a study of graft-versus-host responses after intestinal transplantation. Study-level results: Allograft graft-versus-host to host-versus-graft clonal ratios ran high in patients with graft-donor T cell macrochimerism.

Measured with immunoSEQ multiplex PCR; TCRdb has only the in-frame clones, and not every one. There are around 100,000 clones in the sample; around 90% occur only once, and approximately 0.22% lies in the top ten. Trimming cost V 5 bases and J 2 bases; bases outside gene matches: 3. This CDR3 region has 15 residues. Germline-derived CDR1 and CDR2 are ENHRY and SYGVKD. The V and J genes are TRBV10-3 and TRBJ2-1; 10 positions agree with TRBD2. The source of this sequence is a human donor who was the organ donor for an intestinal transplant. The material sequenced was unstimulated CD4+ T cells sorted from spleen or lymph node cells, taken before transplant. The CDR3 DNA sequence: TGTGCCATCAGTTTCGGGACTAGCGCCTACAATGAGCAGTTCTTC. It specifies CAISFGTSAYNEQFF.